Listed below are T cell receptor beta chains from one sample, sequenced in a study of spatial heterogeneity in lung cancer. Using its own MiXCR run on the 5' RACE reads, TCRdb lists one record per CDR3 protein. There are over 45,000 distinct CDR3 sequences in the sample; less than 5.5% occur only once, and 8.5% to 14% lies in the top ten. The starting material was PBMCs, obtained at surgery. The receptors were sampled from a male donor with early-stage non-small cell lung cancer. CDR3s include the opening cysteine and the closing phenylalanine or tryptophan.

CDR3aa: CASRRDFNTGELFF
v_gene: TRBV6-5

CDR3aa: CASSSGRGTEQFF
v_gene: TRBV7-8

CDR3aa: CASSRTGLALETQYF
v_gene: TRBV4-3

CDR3aa: CASNLDRQGGYNEQFF
v_gene: TRBV6-6

CDR3aa: CASSISGTPGSYEQFF
v_gene: TRBV11-2

CDR3aa: CSAARGTGELFF
v_gene: TRBV20-1

CDR3aa: CASSHRTLGMNGETQYF
v_gene: TRBV3-1

CDR3aa: CSASRTSGNEQFF
v_gene: TRBV20-1

CDR3aa: CASTAPNTGELFF
v_gene: TRBV6-5

CDR3aa: CASSEQGRTSGNEQFF
v_gene: TRBV2

CDR3aa: CASSLLGATNEKLFF
v_gene: TRBV28

CDR3aa: CASSLAGSGRETQYF
v_gene: TRBV5-1

CDR3aa: CASSVGLAAGHIYEQYF
v_gene: TRBV9

CDR3aa: CASSRGGKETQYF
v_gene: TRBV5-1

CDR3aa: CASGVTDTQYF
v_gene: TRBV12-3/TRBV12-4

CDR3aa: CASSSRGHSTGELFF
v_gene: TRBV19

CDR3aa: CASPRAGDADTQYF
v_gene: TRBV5-4

CDR3aa: CASWDRVDEQFF
v_gene: TRBV6-6

CDR3aa: CSAAGLAGGVNEQFF
v_gene: TRBV20-1

CDR3aa: CASSPPPAVSEAFF
v_gene: TRBV11-2

CDR3aa: CASSYVQPVDTQYF
v_gene: TRBV6-2/TRBV6-3

CDR3aa: CASSPGLGQETQYF
v_gene: TRBV5-8

CDR3aa: CASSQDRAGYSPLHF
v_gene: TRBV14

CDR3aa: CASSSRGTPSYQETQYF
v_gene: TRBV23-1

CDR3aa: CASSLVPGTGGWNEQFF
v_gene: TRBV12-3/TRBV12-4

CDR3aa: CASSPPTSGGQETQYF
v_gene: TRBV7-6

CDR3aa: CASRPHQPQHF
v_gene: TRBV27

CDR3aa: CASSLTTNYGYTF
v_gene: TRBV28

CDR3aa: CASSRPPGNPPYNSPLHF
v_gene: TRBV18

CDR3aa: CASSAMTSGNNEQFF
v_gene: TRBV7-7

CDR3aa: CASSQEGGDPTEAFF
v_gene: TRBV4-1

CDR3aa: CASSPKGSGGAETQYF
v_gene: TRBV4-1

CDR3aa: CASSQVHSDFEQFF
v_gene: TRBV4-2

CDR3aa: CASSEARARTLNSPLHF
v_gene: TRBV6-1

CDR3aa: CASSLGLLYEQYF
v_gene: TRBV12-3/TRBV12-4

CDR3aa: CARMDALVGEQYF
v_gene: TRBV30

CDR3aa: CASSLGRMTDTQYF
v_gene: TRBV5-1

CDR3aa: CASSPTLAASQETQYF
v_gene: TRBV7-2

CDR3aa: CASSPATGAGNTIYF
v_gene: TRBV18

CDR3aa: CASSLEVSASYEQYF
v_gene: TRBV7-6

CDR3aa: CASSLVVGPGSGYTF
v_gene: TRBV7-9

CDR3aa: CAISESNFGLSGANVLTF
v_gene: TRBV10-3

CDR3aa: CASSPRQDSYEQYF
v_gene: TRBV27

CDR3aa: CASSHPGNIQYF
v_gene: TRBV3-1

CDR3aa: CASSFYGQGIEAFF
v_gene: TRBV7-2

CDR3aa: CATSGGGPSSYNEQFF
v_gene: TRBV7-2

CDR3aa: CASSSTSGTDTQYF
v_gene: TRBV5-1

CDR3aa: CSVGMNRATNEKLFF
v_gene: TRBV29-1